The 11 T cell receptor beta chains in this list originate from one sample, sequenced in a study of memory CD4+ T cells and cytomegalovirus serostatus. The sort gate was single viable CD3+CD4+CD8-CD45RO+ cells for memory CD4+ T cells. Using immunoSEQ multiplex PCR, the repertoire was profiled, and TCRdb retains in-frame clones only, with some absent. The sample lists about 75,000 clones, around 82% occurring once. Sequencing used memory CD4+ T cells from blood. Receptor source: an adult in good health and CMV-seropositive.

The CDR3 DNA reads TGTGCCACCAGACAGGGGGGCACCGGGGAGCTGTTTTTT. Protein: CATRQGGTGELFF. V usage is TRBV19 and J usage is TRBJ2-2; 9 bases agree with TRBD1. CDR1 is LNHDA and CDR2 is SQIVND in the germline V gene (reference sequence). V lost 10 bases and J lost 4; bases outside the gene matches: 4. This CDR3 comprises 13 residues.

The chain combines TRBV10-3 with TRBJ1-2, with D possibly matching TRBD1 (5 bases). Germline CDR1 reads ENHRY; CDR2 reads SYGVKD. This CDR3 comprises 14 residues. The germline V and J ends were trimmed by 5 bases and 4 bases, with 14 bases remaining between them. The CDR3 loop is CAISLGTPGYGYTF. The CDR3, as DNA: TGTGCCATCAGTCTAGGGACTCCTGGCTATGGCTACACCTTC.

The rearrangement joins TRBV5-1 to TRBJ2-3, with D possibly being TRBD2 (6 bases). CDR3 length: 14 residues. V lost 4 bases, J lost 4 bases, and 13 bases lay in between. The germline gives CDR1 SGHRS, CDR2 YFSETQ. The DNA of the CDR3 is TGCGCCAGCAGCGAAGCAGGGAGGTCAGATACGCAGTATTTT. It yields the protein CASSEAGRSDTQYF.

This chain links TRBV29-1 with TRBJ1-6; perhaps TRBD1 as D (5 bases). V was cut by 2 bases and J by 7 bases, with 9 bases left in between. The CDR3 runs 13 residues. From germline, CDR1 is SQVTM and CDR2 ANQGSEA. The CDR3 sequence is CSVELGGNSPLHF. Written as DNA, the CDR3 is TGCAGCGTTGAACTGGGGGGGAATTCACCCCTCCACTTT.

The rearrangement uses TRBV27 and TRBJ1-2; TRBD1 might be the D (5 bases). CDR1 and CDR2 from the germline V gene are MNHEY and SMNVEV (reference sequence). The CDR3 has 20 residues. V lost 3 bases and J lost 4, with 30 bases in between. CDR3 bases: TGTGCCAGCAGTTTGGTTTGGAATCCGGCAGGGCAGAGGGGAACCTATGGCTACACCTTC. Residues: CASSLVWNPAGQRGTYGYTF.

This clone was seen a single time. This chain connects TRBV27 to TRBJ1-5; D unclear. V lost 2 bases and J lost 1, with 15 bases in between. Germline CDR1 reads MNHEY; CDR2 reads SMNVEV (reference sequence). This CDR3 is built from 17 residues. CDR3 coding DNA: TGTGCCAGCAGTTTAATGTTTGGAGGGAACAGCAATCAGCCCCAGCATTTT. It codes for CASSLMFGGNSNQPQHF.

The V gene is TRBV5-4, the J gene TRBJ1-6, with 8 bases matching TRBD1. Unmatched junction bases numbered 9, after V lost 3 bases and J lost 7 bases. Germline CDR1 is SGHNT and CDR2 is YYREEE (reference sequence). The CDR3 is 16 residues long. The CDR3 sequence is CASSSADRVSNSPLHF. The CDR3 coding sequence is TGTGCCAGCAGCTCCGCGGACAGGGTCTCGAATTCACCCCTCCACTTT.

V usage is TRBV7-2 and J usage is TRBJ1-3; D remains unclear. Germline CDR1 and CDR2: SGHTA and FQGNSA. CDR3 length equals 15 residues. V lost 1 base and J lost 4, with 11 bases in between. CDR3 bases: TGTGCCAGCAGCTTAGGCGCAGGCCTAGGAAACACCATATATTTT. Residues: CASSLGAGLGNTIYF.

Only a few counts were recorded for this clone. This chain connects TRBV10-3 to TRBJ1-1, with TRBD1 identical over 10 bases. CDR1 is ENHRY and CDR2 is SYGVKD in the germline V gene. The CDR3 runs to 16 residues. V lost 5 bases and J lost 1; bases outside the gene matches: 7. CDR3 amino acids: CAISLTGQGTNTEAFF. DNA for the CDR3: TGTGCCATCAGTCTAACGGGACAGGGGACGAACACTGAAGCTTTCTTT.

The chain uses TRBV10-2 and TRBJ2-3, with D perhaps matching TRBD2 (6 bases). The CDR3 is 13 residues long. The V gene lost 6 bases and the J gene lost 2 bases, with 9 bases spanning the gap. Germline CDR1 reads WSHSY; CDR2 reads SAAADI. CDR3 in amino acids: CASRGLLTDTQYF. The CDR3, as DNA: TGCGCCAGCAGGGGACTCCTCACAGATACGCAGTATTTT.

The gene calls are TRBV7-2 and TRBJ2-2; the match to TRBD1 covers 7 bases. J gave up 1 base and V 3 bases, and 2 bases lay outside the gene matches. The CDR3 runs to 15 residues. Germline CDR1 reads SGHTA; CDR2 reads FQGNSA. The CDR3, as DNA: TGTGCCAGCAGCTTGTACAGGGGGAACACCGGGGAGCTGTTTTTT. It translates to CASSLYRGNTGELFF.